This passage covers 32 T cell receptor beta chains from one sample sequenced in a study of cytomegalovirus exposure and HLA in healthy donors. Primers for the PCR totalled 60 Vbeta and 13 Jbeta. The method was immunoSEQ multiplex PCR; TCRdb's version includes in-frame clones alone and lacks a portion of them. Seen here are about 130,000 clones, 70% to 85% observed once, and the top ten hold 2.5% to 3%. Input material: PBMCs. All receptors derive from a young woman in good health and CMV-seropositive.

V and J are TRBV7-9 and TRBJ2-1, with TRBD2 identical over 15 bases. The germline V gene has CDR1 SEHNR and CDR2 FQNEAQ (reference sequence). The CDR3 extends over 14 amino acids. With 5 bases clipped from V and 10 bases from J, the junction kept 3 bases outside the gene matches. The CDR3 nucleotides read TGTGCCAGCAGCCGGACTAGCGGGGGGGCGGAGCAGTTCTTC. Protein product: CASSRTSGGAEQFF.

The J gene is TRBJ2-7, the V gene TRBV27, with D perhaps matching TRBD1 (6 bases). The CDR3 is 13 amino acids. CDR1 MNHEY and CDR2 SMNVEV come from the germline V gene (reference sequence). Trimming shortened V by 3 bases and J by 2 bases, and 8 bases separated the two germline ends. The CDR3 nucleotides are TGTGCCAGCAGTTTGGCAGGGGCCTACGAGCAGTACTTC. This translates into CASSLAGAYEQYF.

The chain links TRBV7-8 to TRBJ1-4, with 12 bases aligning to TRBD1. Trimming cost V 7 bases and J 0 bases; bases outside gene matches: 3. The CDR3 is 16 amino acids. CDR1 SGHVS and CDR2 FQNEAQ come from the germline V gene. This CDR3 reads CASKGQGAATNEKLFF. CDR3 nucleotides: TGTGCCAGCAAGGGACAGGGGGCAGCAACTAATGAAAAACTGTTTTTT.

This rearrangement joins TRBV9 to TRBJ2-7; TRBD1 aligns across 10 bases. The CDR3 is made up of 17 amino acids. CDR1 is SGDLS, CDR2 YYNGEE, per germline. V lost 4 bases and J lost 6; bases outside the gene matches: 16. The CDR3 bases are TGTGCCAGCAGCATGCCAGAGGGACAGGGGAGAAGGTGCGAGCAGTACTTC. This sequence encodes CASSMPEGQGRRCEQYF.

The gene calls are TRBV5-8 and TRBJ1-1; possibly TRBD1 for D (5 bases). This CDR3 is built from 11 residues. Germline V gene data show CDR1 as SGHTS and CDR2 as YDEGEE. V lost 2 bases and J 7 bases, leaving 6 bases between the germline ends. The CDR3 loop is CASSFQGEAFF. Written as DNA, the CDR3 is TGTGCCAGCAGCTTTCAGGGTGAAGCTTTCTTT.

The chain couples TRBV30 to TRBJ1-5; D remains unclear. The CDR3 has 13 amino acids. V was shortened by 1 base and J by 0 bases, with 4 bases between the two germline ends. Germline V CDR1 and CDR2: GTSNPN, SVGIG (reference sequence). This chain's CDR3 is CAWSESSNQPQHF. The CDR3 DNA is TGTGCCTGGAGTGAGAGTAGCAATCAGCCCCAGCATTTT. The full variable domain, in which reference TRBV30 and TRBJ1-5 provide the parts outside the CDR3, is SQTIHQWPATLVQPVGSPLSLECTVEGTSNPNLYWYRQAAGRGLQLLFYSVGIGQISSEVPQNLSASRPQDRQFILSSKKLLLSDSGFYLCAWSESSNQPQHFGDGTRLSIL.

This chain connects TRBV18 to TRBJ2-4, with 7 bases aligning to TRBD1. The J segment lost 1 base and the V segment lost 6 bases, leaving 3 bases of the junction unmatched. The CDR3 runs to 14 residues. CDR1 and CDR2 (germline): KGHSH, LQKENI. The CDR3, as DNA: TGTGCCAGCTCGCCGGACAGGGCCAAAAACATTCAGTACTTC. This sequence encodes CASSPDRAKNIQYF. Using reference TRBV18 and TRBJ2-4 for the parts outside the CDR3, the full variable domain is NAGVMQNPRHLVRRRGQEARLRCSPMKGHSHVYWYRQLPEEGLKFMVYLQKENIIDESGMPKERFSAEFPKEGPSILRIQQVVRGDSAAYFCASSPDRAKNIQYFGAGTRLSVL.

The genes are TRBV9 and TRBJ2-3; 10 bases are a match to TRBD2. The CDR3 spans 16 residues. From germline, CDR1 is SGDLS and CDR2 YYNGEE. Losses at the gene ends were 3 bases for V and 3 bases for J; bases not matched to a gene: 7. The CDR3 loop is CASSAGSGGVTDTQYF. For the CDR3, the DNA is TGTGCCAGCAGCGCCGGGAGCGGGGGGGTTACAGATACGCAGTATTTT.

This clone occurred a few times. CDR3: CASSPQGPHSYEQYF. DNA of the CDR3: TGTGCCAGCAGTCCTCAGGGGCCGCACTCCTACGAGCAGTACTTC. The chain has TRBV27 and TRBJ2-7; D may be TRBD1 (6 bases). There are 15 residues in the CDR3. The V and J ends lost 5 bases and 0 bases respectively, with 14 bases between them. Germline CDR1 and CDR2: MNHEY and SMNVEV (reference sequence).

This sequence joins TRBV13 and TRBJ2-2; D ambiguous. V lost 5 bases and J lost 1, with 11 bases in between. The CDR3 runs to 15 residues. From germline, CDR1 is PRHDT and CDR2 FYEKMQ (reference sequence). The CDR3 protein is CASSPGVRNTGELFF. Here the CDR3 DNA reads TGTGCCAGCAGCCCTGGAGTGAGGAACACCGGGGAGCTGTTTTTT. Variable domain in full (rest from reference TRBV13 and TRBJ2-2): AAGVIQSPRHLIKEKRETATLKCYPIPRHDTVYWYQQGPGQDPQFLISFYEKMQSDKGSIPDRFSAQQFSDYHSELNMSSLELGDSALYFCASSPGVRNTGELFFGEGSRLTVL.

V gene TRBV4-1 combines with J gene TRBJ2-7; maybe TRBD2 (7 bases). CDR3 length equals 15 residues. Deletions cut 1 base from V and 2 bases from J, with 12 bases between. CDR1 is MGHRA, CDR2 YSYEKL, per germline. The CDR3 coding sequence is TGCGCCAGCAGCCAAGGGGGGGGGCCCACCTACGAGCAGTACTTC. This encodes CASSQGGGPTYEQYF.

This clone was counted a few times. This rearrangement joins TRBV6-9 to TRBJ2-5; TRBD2 agrees at 11 bases. Trimming removed 4 bases from V and 1 base from J; junction bases left unmatched: 2. This CDR3 is 15 amino acids long. Germline V CDR1 and CDR2: MNHGY, SVAAGI. The CDR3: CASSWLAGGQETQYF. CDR3 nucleotides: TGTGCCAGCAGTTGGCTAGCGGGGGGCCAAGAGACCCAGTACTTC.

This chain links TRBV5-4 with TRBJ1-1; D may be TRBD1 (5 bases). V was trimmed by 0 bases and J by 12 bases, leaving 9 bases between them. Germline lookup yields CDR1 SGHNT and CDR2 YYREEE (reference sequence). The CDR3 has 11 residues. This chain's CDR3 is CASSLVGQTFF. As DNA, the CDR3 is TGTGCCAGCAGCTTGGTTGGACAAACTTTCTTT.

This clone was seen a handful of times. J is TRBJ1-1 and V is TRBV5-4; tentatively, D is TRBD1 (5 bases). Germline values: CDR1 SGHNT, CDR2 YYREEE (reference sequence). The CDR3 is 14 residues long. V lost 4 bases, J lost 1 base, and 11 bases lay in between. The CDR3 region is CASSLRGTNTEAFF. In DNA form, the CDR3 reads TGTGCCAGCAGCCTTAGGGGAACGAACACTGAAGCTTTCTTT. The full variable domain, with the rest looked up from reference TRBV5-4 and TRBJ1-1, is ETGVTQSPTHLIKTRGQQVTLRCSSQSGHNTVSWYQQALGQGPQFIFQYYREEENGRGNFPPRFSGLQFPNYSSELNVNALELDDSALYLCASSLRGTNTEAFFGQGTRLTVV.

This clone occurred once. This rearrangement joins TRBV19 to TRBJ1-4; D not resolved. The CDR3 covers 16 residues. V lost 0 bases to trimming and J lost 0 bases, with 8 bases between them. The germline V gene has CDR1 LNHDA and CDR2 SQIVND (reference sequence). The DNA for the CDR3 is TGTGCCAGTAGTATAGAGGGGAGTGCAACTAATGAAAAACTGTTTTTT. Its translation is CASSIEGSATNEKLFF. Using reference TRBV19 and TRBJ1-4 for the parts outside the CDR3, the full variable domain is DGGITQSPKYLFRKEGQNVTLSCEQNLNHDAMYWYRQDPGQGLRLIYYSQIVNDFQKGDIAEGYSVSREKKESFPLTVTSAQKNPTAFYLCASSIEGSATNEKLFFGSGTQLSVL.

This clone was seen a few times. This chain connects TRBV2 to TRBJ2-7, with TRBD2 matching over 13 bases. CDR1 and CDR2 (germline): SNHLY, FYNNEI. This CDR3 has 14 residues. Trimming removed 3 bases from V and 5 bases from J; junction bases left unmatched: 1. The CDR3 here is CASSDTSGGDEQYF. The CDR3 DNA is TGTGCCAGCAGTGACACTAGCGGGGGGGACGAGCAGTACTTC.

To note about this clone: The sample carries other DNA sequences with the same CDR3. V usage is TRBV20-1 and J usage is TRBJ1-3; the D is unclear. Germline V gene data show CDR1 as DFQATT and CDR2 as SNEGSKA (reference sequence). There are 11 residues in the CDR3. V was pared by 5 bases and J by 0 bases, with 2 bases between. The CDR3 nucleotides are TGCAGTGCTCGCTCTGGAAACACCATATATTTT. Its translation is CSARSGNTIYF.

The rearrangement joins TRBV7-2 to TRBJ1-6; 9 bases are a match to TRBD1. Germline V lookup: CDR1 SGHTA, CDR2 FQGNSA. CDR3 size: 14 residues. J gave up 9 bases and V 4 bases, and 4 bases lay outside the gene matches. CDR3 sequence: CASSYWDRASPLHF. The CDR3 region has the DNA TGTGCCAGCAGCTATTGGGACAGGGCTTCACCCCTCCACTTT.

About this clone: A junction end diverges from the germline sequence, so it may reflect a read error. The CDR3 spells CSSSLGVGGFGGYGYTF. The CDR3 DNA reads TGTTCCAGCAGCTTAGGCGTCGGGGGATTCGGGGGCTATGGCTACACCTTC. The V and J genes are TRBV7-9 and TRBJ1-2, with TRBD1 as a possible D gene (5 bases). The CDR3 consists of 17 residues. The germline V gene has CDR1 SEHNR and CDR2 FQNEAQ (reference sequence).

The chain couples TRBV10-3 to TRBJ1-5, with 7 bases fitting TRBD1. CDR1 is ENHRY and CDR2 is SYGVKD in the germline V gene. Germline trimming cut 3 bases from V and 5 bases from J; bases unmatched to any gene: 10. The CDR3 runs 16 residues. This CDR3 reads CAISDPDRLADQPQHF. The CDR3 DNA reads as TGTGCCATCAGTGACCCGGACAGGCTTGCGGATCAGCCCCAGCATTTT.

This clone was seen only once. The chain combines TRBV7-9 with TRBJ2-7; maybe TRBD1 (5 bases). Germline CDR1 SEHNR, CDR2 FQNEAQ (reference sequence). This CDR3 spans 15 amino acids. Trimming removed 0 bases from V and 2 bases from J, with 11 bases in between. The chain's CDR3 is CASSLARQGPYEQYF. The CDR3 nucleotides read TGTGCCAGCAGCTTAGCGCGGCAGGGTCCCTACGAGCAGTACTTC.

V is TRBV10-2 and J is TRBJ1-1; possible D gene TRBD1, 5 bases. Germline V gene lookup returns CDR1 WSHSY and CDR2 SAAADI. V was trimmed by 0 bases and J by 11 bases, leaving 7 bases between them. The CDR3 sequence is 11 residues long. The CDR3 DNA reads as TGCGCCAGCAGTGAGTCCGGGGGTGCTTTCTTT. Its translation is CASSESGGAFF.

The chain combines TRBV19 with TRBJ2-3; D is undetermined. This CDR3 region has 16 residues. Between the trimmed V and J ends, which lost 3 bases and 2 bases, there was a span of 15 bases. Germline values: CDR1 LNHDA, CDR2 SQIVND (reference sequence). Here the CDR3 reads CASSIHSRSPTDTQYF. The CDR3, as DNA: TGTGCCAGTAGTATCCACTCCAGGTCCCCCACAGATACGCAGTATTTT.

The count of this clone is one. The rearrangement links TRBV4-1 to TRBJ2-7; 10 bases fit TRBD2. The CDR3 has 18 amino acids. Germline CDR1 reads MGHRA; CDR2 reads YSYEKL. V shed 5 bases and J 5 bases; nucleotides not matched to a gene: 18. CDR3: CASSGGLLASGGANEQYF. CDR3 coding DNA: TGCGCCAGCAGCGGAGGCCTTTTGGCTAGCGGGGGAGCAAACGAGCAGTACTTC.

The chain joins TRBV28 to TRBJ2-7; D may be TRBD1 (5 bases). The CDR3 is 15 residues long. The germline V gene encodes CDR1 MDHEN and CDR2 SYDVKM. V dropped 5 bases and J dropped 2 bases, with 16 bases sitting between them. The CDR3 sequence: CASSPGRQGTYEQYF. CDR3 bases: TGTGCCAGCAGTCCGGGCCGGCAGGGCACCTACGAGCAGTACTTC.

The sample holds one count of this clone. V and J are TRBV21-1 and TRBJ2-3; the listed D gene, TRBD2, was not tested against the DNA. TRBV21-1 has pseudogene status. The CDR3 contains 14 residues. The DNA for the CDR3 is TGTGCCAGCAGCAAAGCTCAGCGTCGCGATACGCAGTATTTT. This gives the protein CASSKAQRRDTQYF.

The J gene is TRBJ2-2, the V gene TRBV7-3, with unresolved D. Trimming removed 2 bases from V and 1 base from J, with 5 bases in between. Germline V CDR1 and CDR2: SGHTA, FQGTGA. The CDR3 loop spans 14 amino acids. CDR3: CASSLPGNTGELFF. Written as DNA, the CDR3 is TGTGCCAGCAGCTTACCCGGGAACACCGGGGAGCTGTTTTTT.

This clone has just one count. CDR3 coding DNA: TGTGCCAGCAGCCTTCCCGACAGGGAGGCAAACACCATATATTTT. It encodes CASSLPDREANTIYF. V gene TRBV13 combines with J gene TRBJ1-3; 7 positions match TRBD1. Germline V gene lookup returns CDR1 PRHDT and CDR2 FYEKMQ (reference sequence). V was pared by 5 bases and J by 6 bases, with 10 bases of the junction left unmatched. The CDR3 has 15 amino acids.

This rearrangement joins TRBV5-1 to TRBJ2-3; D might be TRBD1 (6 bases). The CDR3 spans 14 residues. In germline, CDR1 is SGHRS, CDR2 YFSETQ. Trimming took 0 bases from V and 3 from J, leaving 8 bases between them. The CDR3 bases are TGCGCCAGCAGCTTGGACAGGGTAACAGATACGCAGTATTTT. Residues: CASSLDRVTDTQYF.

This clone was seen only once. J is TRBJ2-3 and V is TRBV5-1, with 7 bases fitting TRBD2. CDR1 is SGHRS, CDR2 YFSETQ, per germline. The CDR3 runs 13 residues. Trimming took 4 bases from V and 2 from J; bases not matched to a gene: 1. CDR3 nucleotide sequence: TGCGCCAGCAGCCGGGGGGACACAGATACGCAGTATTTT. This codes for CASSRGDTDTQYF.

V usage is TRBV27 and J usage is TRBJ2-5; TRBD2 agrees at 10 bases. With the DNA end fitting TRBJ2-7 better, the J assignment may be wrong. The CDR3 consists of 15 residues. The germline CDR1 and CDR2 sequences are MNHEY and SMNVEV (reference sequence). CDR3: CASSFKLAGTYEQYF. For the CDR3, the DNA is TGTGCCAGCAGTTTTAAACTAGCGGGGACCTACGAGCAGTACTTC.

V gene TRBV2 combines with J gene TRBJ2-7, with 12 bases aligning to TRBD2. The V segment lost 5 bases and the J segment 4 bases; nucleotides outside the gene matches: 6. Germline V gives CDR1 SNHLY, CDR2 FYNNEI. The CDR3 loop spans 15 amino acids. CDR3 DNA: TGTGCCAGCAGTCCGCTAGCGGGGGGGGTGTACGAGCAGTACTTC. It yields the protein CASSPLAGGVYEQYF.